This T cell receptor beta chain was captured by sequencing in a study of blood T cell repertoires in COVID-19. Background on the study: Material from acute and convalescent COVID-19 was sourced from the United States, Italy and Spain. T cells, B-cell-depleted T cells, or PBMCs provided the cDNA or gDNA that served as material.

This CDR3 has 16 residues. CDR1 SGHTA and CDR2 FQGNSA come from the germline V gene. V was trimmed by 3 bases and J by 3 bases, leaving 18 bases between them. How the authors handled the data: Using reference gene primer amplification, nucleated cell counts were estimated. The repertoire was sequenced with immunoSEQ multiplex PCR; TCRdb's copy has only in-frame clones and lacks some. That table furnishes V, J and clone size, whereas the DNA furnished D and trimming. The data hold under 200,000 clones, with about 86% observed a single time. V and J are TRBV7-2 and TRBJ2-7; TRBD1 is a possible D gene (6 bases). This TCR was recovered from a human donor with acute or convalescent COVID-19. The donor label of this sample is uncertain. Sequenced material: peripheral blood. The CDR3 nucleotides read TGTGCCAGCAGCTTGGCCGGCCAGGGGTTCCTCTACGAGCAGTACTTC. Protein product: CASSLAGQGFLYEQYF.